These 2 T cell receptor beta chains were sequenced from one sample in a study of T-cell reconstitution after alpha-beta-depleted transplantation in children. Unique molecular identifiers were incorporated during preparation of the TCRbeta library. TCRdb passed the PCR reads through MiXCR, listing each CDR3 protein once. The sample contains 350,000 to 500,000 distinct CDR3 sequences, about 45% of which appear only once. Sequenced here: PBMCs, sampled before TCRalphabeta/CD19-depleted stem cell transplant. These receptors were taken from a girl aged 2 to 9 with aplastic anemia, due to receive a stem cell transplant.

The chain is built from TRBV7-6 and TRBJ2-1, with 9 bases lining up with TRBD2. With 5 bases clipped from V and 3 bases from J, the junction kept 8 bases outside the gene matches. Germline-derived CDR1 and CDR2 are SGHVS and FNYEAQ. The CDR3 is 16 amino acids. The CDR3 loop is CASSPPGGRGYNEQFF. The CDR3 DNA sequence: TGTGCCAGCAGCCCCCCCGGCGGGAGGGGCTACAATGAGCAGTTCTTC. Full variable domain (rest looked up from reference TRBV7-6 and TRBJ2-1): GAGVSQSPRYKVTKRGQDVALRCDPISGHVSLYWYRQALGQGPEFLTYFNYEAQQDKSGLPNDRFSAERPEGSISTLTIQRTEQRDSAMYRCASSPPGGRGYNEQFFGPGTRLTVL.

This chain links TRBV7-2 with TRBJ1-6; D gene uncertain. Looked up from germline, CDR1 is SGHTA and CDR2 is FQGNSA. V lost 1 base to trimming and J lost 13 bases, with 8 bases between them. The length of the CDR3 is 12 residues. DNA for the CDR3: TGTGCCAGCAGCTTAGTTGGTCTGCCCCTCCACTTT. It translates to CASSLVGLPLHF.